The 18 T cell receptor beta chains listed next were all sequenced from one sample in a study of CD8+ T cells in alopecia areata. Reverse transcription of extracted RNA yielded cDNA, which provided the sequencing template. Sequenced by immunoSEQ multiplex PCR; TCRdb stores in-frame clones only, minus some. The sample records 150,000 to 250,000 clones, 60% to 70% being singletons. Treatment here: oral pan-JAK inhibitor, 5-10 mg twice daily. The material sequenced was CD4+ T cells sorted from blood, taken at week 4, from a patient treated with tofacitinib. The receptors were sampled from a human donor with alopecia areata.

This clone has only a few counts. The chain combines TRBV29-1 with TRBJ2-7; D uncertain. V was shortened by 4 bases and J by 2 bases, with 6 bases between the two germline ends. The CDR3 runs to 11 residues. Germline V lookup: CDR1 SQVTM, CDR2 ANQGSEA. The CDR3, as DNA: TGCAGCGTTGTTGTAGCCTACGAGCAGTACTTC. The encoded protein is CSVVVAYEQYF.

This clone has ten or more counts. The chain carries TRBV6-6 and TRBJ1-1; 7 bases fit TRBD1. Germline V gives CDR1 MNHNY, CDR2 SVGAGI (reference sequence). The CDR3 covers 14 residues. V gave up 8 bases and J gave up 3 bases; unmatched junction bases: 9. The CDR3 loop reads CASSGGQADTEAFF. CDR3 coding DNA: TGTGCCAGCTCAGGTGGACAGGCGGACACTGAAGCTTTCTTT.

The rearrangement links TRBV2 to TRBJ1-2; D gene uncertain. CDR3 length equals 17 residues. Per the germline V gene, CDR1 is SNHLY and CDR2 is FYNNEI. Trimming pared 0 bases from V and 1 base from J, leaving 15 bases between. The CDR3 loop reads CASSEATPTAGNYGYTF. CDR3 sequence (DNA): TGTGCCAGCAGTGAAGCTACGCCGACGGCCGGTAACTATGGCTACACCTTC.

The chain couples TRBV7-2 to TRBJ1-4; the D is unclear. The CDR3 runs 16 residues. V lost 3 bases, J lost 0 bases, and 11 bases lay in between. CDR1 is SGHTA, CDR2 FQGNSA, per germline. The CDR3 DNA follows: TGTGCCAGCAGCTTGGGCAAGACCGCAACTAATGAAAAACTGTTTTTT. It codes for CASSLGKTATNEKLFF.

A few counts support this clone. V usage is TRBV23-1 and J usage is TRBJ2-1; a weak D match, TRBD2 (6 bases). TRBV23-1 qualifies as an ORF whose function is uncertain. The CDR3 extends over 14 amino acids. V was pared by 0 bases and J by 10 bases, with 13 bases between. CDR3 nucleotide sequence: TGCGCCAGCAGTCAATCGGCGGGGCCCAGGGAGCAGTTCTTC. It codes for CASSQSAGPREQFF.

The CDR3 bases are TGTGCCAGCAGTGAATCCCACGGTCAGGCGGGTGGCTACACCTTC. Translation: CASSESHGQAGGYTF. The J gene is TRBJ1-2, the V gene TRBV2, with D uncertain. CDR1 SNHLY and CDR2 FYNNEI come from the germline V gene. V lost 2 bases and J lost 7, with 17 bases in between. The CDR3 runs to 15 residues. The whole variable domain, remainder taken from reference TRBV2 and TRBJ1-2, is EPEVTQTPSHQVTQMGQEVILRCVPISNHLYFYWYRQILGQKVEFLVSFYNNEISEKSEIFDDQFSVERPDGSNFTLKIRSTKLEDSAMYFCASSESHGQAGGYTFGSGTRLTVV.

This clone was detected once. The chain employs TRBV2 and TRBJ2-7; 7 nucleotides match TRBD1. This CDR3 is built from 13 residues. Germline CDR1 SNHLY, CDR2 FYNNEI. V was pared by 6 bases and J by 7 bases, with 9 bases of the junction left unmatched. The CDR3 region is CASSRDRAWEQYF. The CDR3 region has the DNA TGTGCCAGCAGCCGGGACAGAGCTTGGGAGCAGTACTTC.

This clone has a handful of counts. The V call is TRBV6-5, the J call TRBJ2-3; tentatively, D is TRBD1 or TRBD2 (5 bases each). Trimming took 3 bases from V and 1 from J, leaving 11 bases between them. Germline lookup yields CDR1 MNHEY and CDR2 SVGAGI. The CDR3 length is 15 residues. In DNA, the CDR3 is TGTGCCAGCAGTTATCAAGGGGACGGCACAGATACGCAGTATTTT. Translating it yields CASSYQGDGTDTQYF.

The genes are TRBV30 and TRBJ2-7, with a possible D match to TRBD2 (6 bases). V lost 4 bases to trimming and J lost 3 bases, with 22 bases between them. Germline assignment: CDR1 GTSNPN and CDR2 SVGIG (reference sequence). The CDR3 is 16 amino acids. The CDR3 is CAWTLLPGTPSYEQYF. Here the CDR3 DNA reads TGTGCCTGGACCCTGTTACCCGGGACTCCCAGCTACGAGCAGTACTTC. Combining the CDR3 with reference TRBV30 and TRBJ2-7 gives the whole variable domain SQTIHQWPATLVQPVGSPLSLECTVEGTSNPNLYWYRQAAGRGLQLLFYSVGIGQISSEVPQNLSASRPQDRQFILSSKKLLLSDSGFYLCAWTLLPGTPSYEQYFGPGTRLTVT.

The gene calls are TRBV2 and TRBJ2-1, with D possibly TRBD2 on 5 matching bases. The V gene's germline CDR1 is SNHLY and CDR2 FYNNEI. Trimming removed 6 bases at V and 4 bases at J, with 7 bases between. This CDR3 comprises 12 residues. The CDR3 DNA follows: TGTGCCAGCAGGACGGGGTACAATGAGCAGTTCTTC. This translates into CASRTGYNEQFF.

The V gene is TRBV6-6, the J gene TRBJ1-2; 9 bases align to TRBD1. Germline CDR1 MNHNY, CDR2 SVGAGI (reference sequence). Unmatched junction bases numbered 10, after V lost 7 bases and J lost 7 bases. There are 14 residues in the CDR3. CDR3 in DNA: TGTGCCAGCACTGAATGGGACAGGGAGCTTGGCTACACCTTC. Protein product: CASTEWDRELGYTF.

In the case of this clone: The identical CDR3 is also encoded by other nucleotide sequences in the sample. CDR3 sequence reads: CASSRGNTEAFF. The CDR3 DNA follows: TGTGCCAGTTCCAGGGGGAACACTGAAGCTTTCTTT. The V and J genes are TRBV6-5 and TRBJ1-1; the D gene is possibly TRBD1 (6 bases). The V gene lost 9 bases and the J gene lost 1 base, with 9 bases spanning the gap. Germline-derived CDR1 and CDR2 are MNHEY and SVGAGI. This CDR3 comprises 12 residues.

This chain's CDR3 is CASSVRDEQFF. CDR3 nucleotide sequence: TGTGCCAGCAGCGTTCGGGATGAGCAGTTCTTC. The chain combines TRBV9 with TRBJ2-1; D gene ambiguous. Germline V gives CDR1 SGDLS, CDR2 YYNGEE. V was clipped by 2 bases and J by 8 bases, with 5 bases between them. The CDR3 is made up of 11 amino acids.

The V and J genes are TRBV10-3 and TRBJ2-7; D possibly corresponds to TRBD2 (6 bases). This CDR3 region has 11 residues. V lost 10 bases, J lost 4 bases, and 11 bases lay in between. Germline V lookup: CDR1 ENHRY, CDR2 SYGVKD. The CDR3 protein is CATSGVYEQYF. In DNA, the CDR3 is TGTGCCACGTCGGGGGTTTACGAGCAGTACTTC.

V is TRBV19 and J is TRBJ1-1; 8 bases are shared with TRBD1. Germline-derived CDR1 and CDR2 are LNHDA and SQIVND (reference sequence). V dropped 7 bases and J dropped 0; count of bases not matched to a gene: 7. The CDR3 spans 15 residues. CDR3: CASTYRGKMNTEAFF. The CDR3 DNA is TGTGCCAGTACCTACAGGGGGAAAATGAACACTGAAGCTTTCTTT.

The genes are TRBV29-1 and TRBJ2-1; 10 nucleotides align to TRBD2. Germline V gene data show CDR1 as SQVTM and CDR2 as ANQGSEA. This CDR3 is 13 amino acids long. Written as DNA, the CDR3 is TGCAGTGGAGCGGGGGGGCTCTACAATGAGCAGTTCTTC. Encoded protein: CSGAGGLYNEQFF.

The J gene is TRBJ1-5, the V gene TRBV6-6; D possibly corresponds to TRBD1 (6 bases). Germline CDR1 is MNHNY and CDR2 is SVGAGI (reference sequence). Trimming shortened V by 6 bases and J by 7 bases, and 13 bases separated the two germline ends. This CDR3 is 13 amino acids long. CDR3 sequence: CASSRQAQQPQHF. CDR3 coding DNA: TGTGCCAGCAGCCGACAGGCACAACAGCCCCAGCATTTT.

The count of this clone is one. The chain has TRBV29-1 and TRBJ2-2; D ambiguous. V was cut by 6 bases and J by 6 bases, with 14 bases left in between. Per the germline V gene, CDR1 is SQVTM and CDR2 is ANQGSEA. The CDR3 has 13 amino acids. CDR3 region: CSVSSSIAGELFF. CDR3 bases: TGCAGCGTGTCCTCTAGTATCGCCGGGGAGCTGTTTTTT.